Sequencing of this T cell receptor beta chain was carried out in a study of blood T cells in healthy people across ages. Whole-study findings and limits: TCR beta diversity, measured per million T cells, fell in a roughly linear way with age. Versus aged donors, long-lived donors had higher diversity and more naive CD4+ cells.

There were healthy Caucasian individuals from Russia, aged about 6 to 100, serving as donors. Isolation recovered at least 7 million PBMCs from every sample. The V gene lost 0 bases and the J gene lost 3 bases, with 21 bases spanning the gap. The germline V gene has CDR1 DFQATT and CDR2 SNEGSKA (reference sequence). This CDR3 comprises 17 residues. This clonotype has a handful of counts. The antigen is undetermined. It was with a sample-barcoded 5' primer and a J-beta primer mix that a second PCR of about 6 to 11 cycles was run. A single record per CDR3 protein comes from TCRdb applying MiXCR to the 5' RACE reads. This sample has around 750,000 distinct CDR3 sequences, with around half found just once.

Material for sequencing was blood. This receptor was identified in a man older than 75 in good health. The V gene is TRBV20-1, the J gene TRBJ2-7, with D possibly TRBD2 on 6 matching bases. In nucleotides, the CDR3 is TGCAGTGCTAGAGACCTCCTCGCTGGGTGGGACTTCTACGAGCAGTACTTC. Protein: CSARDLLAGWDFYEQYF.